One sample yielded the 15 T cell receptor beta chains listed below, sequenced in a study of T cells in Graves' hyperthyroidism and ophthalmopathy (dated by TCRdb to the late 2010s). The library was obtained by multiplex PCR. Sequencer: Illumina HiSeq 2000. TCR beta CDR3 regions were amplified from RNA transcripts. The first round of RT-PCR for the TCR CDR3 was performed with the HTBI primer set and the Qiagen OneStep RT-PCR kit. In TCRdb, the public reads were trimmed at Q25 with fastp and aligned with MiXCR, with productive beta chains retained. Each CDR3 protein gets just one entry, which takes the most common genes and DNA from the rows behind it. The sample profile shows 200,000 to 250,000 distinct CDR3 sequences; about a sixth of them were found once. About 50% of the sample lies in the top ten. The sample taken for sequencing was blood. All receptors derive from a woman between 50 and 59 years old with Graves' hyperthyroidism.

The V call is TRBV30, the J call TRBJ1-1; D uncertain. The ends were cut back, 1 base at V and 10 bases at J, with 10 bases in the middle. CDR3 length: 11 amino acids. In germline, CDR1 is GTSNPN, CDR2 SVGIG (reference sequence). This CDR3 reads CAWSGTVGAFF. The CDR3 DNA reads TGTGCCTGGAGTGGGACCGTGGGAGCTTTCTTT.

This clonotype has more than one count but fewer than ten. The chain links TRBV29-1 to TRBJ2-2; a possible D gene is TRBD1 (6 bases). CDR1 and CDR2 (germline): SQVTM, ANQGSEA. This CDR3 has 11 residues. CDR3 in DNA: TGCACAGCAGGGGACACCGGGGAGCTGTTTTTT. Amino acid sequence: CTAGDTGELFF.

This clonotype was observed a handful of times. This chain joins TRBV10-1 and TRBJ1-2; 7 nucleotides line up with TRBD1. This CDR3 comprises 15 residues. CDR1 WNHNN and CDR2 SYGVQD come from the germline V gene (reference sequence). V was pared by 11 bases and J by 4 bases, with 16 bases of the junction left unmatched. The CDR3 spells CAGYRTGREIYGYTF. DNA of the CDR3: TGCGCCGGGTATAGGACAGGCCGGGAGATCTATGGCTACACCTTC.

This clonotype was picked up a small number of times. The V gene is TRBV5-4, the J gene TRBJ1-2, with no clear D. Looked up from germline, CDR1 is SGHNT and CDR2 is YYREEE (reference sequence). The V and J ends lost 4 bases and 2 bases respectively, with 18 bases between them. The CDR3 covers 16 residues. The CDR3, as DNA: TGTGCCAGCAGCGCAAGCCAGGTAACCCGGAACTATGGCTACACCTTC. This sequence encodes CASSASQVTRNYGYTF.

This clonotype was seen a few times. The chain has TRBV5-8 and TRBJ2-7, with a weak D call TRBD2 (6 bases). V dropped 4 bases and J dropped 1 base, with 12 bases sitting between them. Germline CDR1 SGHTS, CDR2 YDEGEE. The CDR3 has 14 residues. CDR3 sequence (DNA): TGTGCCAGCAGCCCCCAACTAGCTTCCTACGAGCAGTACTTC. Translating gives CASSPQLASYEQYF.

This clonotype came up many times. The V call is TRBV2, the J call TRBJ1-1; D is unclear. The CDR3 totals 11 residues. CDR1 and CDR2 from the germline V gene are SNHLY and FYNNEI. V was shortened by 2 bases and J by 8 bases, with 6 bases between the two germline ends. CDR3 region: CASSETWEAFF. The CDR3 nucleotides are TGTGCCAGCAGTGAAACCTGGGAAGCTTTCTTT.

This clonotype has a handful of counts. A read error may explain this, as a much larger clone is one base away. This sequence joins TRBV5-6 and TRBJ2-5; 8 bases match TRBD1. Germline-derived CDR1 and CDR2 are SGHDT and YYEEEE. V lost 4 bases, J lost 5 bases, and 13 bases stayed unmatched. The CDR3 contains 16 residues. The CDR3 sequence: CASSLNLDRALETQYF. In DNA form, the CDR3 reads TGTGCCAGCAGCCTAAACCTGGACAGGGCTTTGGAGACCCAGTACTTC.

This clonotype occurred once. It may be a read error: a sequence one base away is much more abundant. This chain links TRBV6-1 with TRBJ2-1, with unresolved D. The germline V gene has CDR1 MNHNS and CDR2 SASEGT. V was pared by 5 bases and J by 8 bases, with 10 bases between. The CDR3 sequence is 12 residues long. The CDR3 sequence is CASSLEGYEQFF. The CDR3 coding sequence is TGTGCCAGCAGTCTTGAAGGGTATGAGCAGTTCTTC.

This clonotype occurred many times. This rearrangement joins TRBV12-3 or TRBV12-4 to TRBJ2-1; D possibly corresponds to TRBD2 (6 bases). The ends were cut back, 8 bases at V and 0 bases at J, with 14 bases in the middle. The CDR3 has 15 amino acids. The CDR3 coding sequence is TGTGCCAGCGGGGACTTATGCCTCTCCTACAATGAGCAGTTCTTC. It specifies CASGDLCLSYNEQFF.

This clonotype was seen only a few times. This chain links TRBV18 with TRBJ2-3; D is perhaps TRBD1 (6 bases). V was cut by 2 bases and J by 2 bases, with 20 bases left in between. CDR3 size: 18 residues. Per germline, CDR1 KGHSH and CDR2 LQKENI. CDR3 residues: CASSPNTDSPFFTDTQYF. CDR3 DNA: TGTGCCAGCTCACCAAATACGGACAGCCCTTTTTTCACAGATACGCAGTATTTT.

This clonotype was seen repeatedly, ten times or more. The CDR3, as DNA: TGTGCCAGCAGTGCAGGGCTTGGCAATCAGCCCCAGCATTTT. Protein product: CASSAGLGNQPQHF. The rearrangement joins TRBV27 to TRBJ1-5; the D gene is possibly TRBD1 (5 bases). The germline V gene encodes CDR1 MNHEY and CDR2 SMNVEV (reference sequence). The CDR3 has 14 residues. V lost 5 bases, J lost 2 bases, and 10 bases lay in between.

This clonotype has more than one count but fewer than ten. The genes are TRBV12-3 or TRBV12-4 and TRBJ2-5; 11 positions match TRBD1. Trimming took 0 bases from V and 2 from J; bases not matched to a gene: 2. The CDR3 contains 16 residues. The CDR3 loop is CASSLAGQGAQETQYF. CDR3 sequence (DNA): TGTGCCAGCAGTTTAGCTGGACAGGGGGCACAAGAGACCCAGTACTTC.

This clonotype has ten or more counts. The chain recombines TRBV15 with TRBJ1-5; D gene ambiguous. The V gene lost 7 bases and the J gene lost 1 base, with 14 bases spanning the gap. Germline V gene sequence: CDR1 LNHNV, CDR2 YYDKDF (reference sequence). The CDR3 runs 15 residues. CDR3 DNA sequence: TGTGCCACCACTCCAGACACCGTGAGCAATCAGCCCCAGCATTTT. It codes for CATTPDTVSNQPQHF.

This clonotype showed up many times. V usage is TRBV7-9 and J usage is TRBJ2-3, with 7 bases aligning to TRBD2. Germline CDR1 reads SEHNR; CDR2 reads FQNEAQ (reference sequence). There are 16 residues in the CDR3. V shed 2 bases and J 2 bases; nucleotides not matched to a gene: 7. The CDR3, as DNA: TGTGCCAGCAGCTTATTAGCGGGCCCTCCCACAGATACGCAGTATTTT. Encoded protein: CASSLLAGPPTDTQYF. Combining the CDR3 with reference TRBV7-9 and TRBJ2-3 gives the whole variable domain DTGVSQNPRHKITKRGQNVTFRCDPISEHNRLYWYRQTLGQGPEFLTYFQNEAQLEKSRLLSDRFSAERPKGSFSTLEIQRTEQGDSAMYLCASSLLAGPPTDTQYFGPGTRLTVL.

Turning to this clonotype: The junction does not match germline at one end; this may be a read error. V is TRBV9 and J is TRBJ2-3, with D hard to call. Germline V gene data show CDR1 as SGDLS and CDR2 as YYNGEE. CDR3 length: 11 residues. The CDR3 spells CASSVTDTRYF. In DNA form, the CDR3 reads TGTGCCAGCAGCGTCACAGATACGCGGTATTTT.